This record looks at one T cell receptor beta chain sequence and its context. Antigen specificity is unknown. Caucasian individuals from Russia who were healthy and aged roughly 6 to 95 acted as donors. The sample comes from a study of blood T cells in healthy people across ages. Study results and limitations: Shifts in expanded clonotypes may have been confounded by donor CMV status, which was unknown.

A second PCR of 7 to 11 cycles used a sample-barcoded 5' primer and a J-beta primer mix. TCRdb re-called the 5' RACE reads with MiXCR, one entry per CDR3 protein. The sample has hundreds of thousands of distinct CDR3 sequences, about 59% seen once; the top ten hold 28%. The sequence was collected from a man aged 30 to 39 in good health. The specimen sequenced was blood.

The CDR3 sequence is CASWGQGYEQFF. The CDR3 nucleotides are TGCGCCAGCTGGGGACAGGGCTATGAGCAGTTCTTC. V gene TRBV5-1 combines with J gene TRBJ2-1; TRBD1 matches 9 bases. Germline CDR1 SGHRS, CDR2 YFSETQ. CDR3 size: 12 residues. V lost 7 bases and J lost 8; bases outside the gene matches: 4.